This T cell receptor (beta chain) appears in the sequencing data of a study of cytomegalovirus exposure and HLA in healthy donors. The length of the CDR3 is 15 residues. The germline V gene encodes CDR1 MNHNS and CDR2 SASEGT. V was pared by 8 bases and J by 4 bases, with 17 bases between. Primers included in the PCR were 60 Vbeta and 13 Jbeta primers. Here immunoSEQ multiplex PCR was the method, and the copy in TCRdb shows in-frame clones only, minus some. The sample is made up of under 200,000 clones, and the top ten hold 5.5% to 7.5% of it. Sequencing input: PBMCs. The sequence derives from a man in his thirties or forties in good health and CMV-seronegative. V and J are TRBV6-1 and TRBJ1-4, with a tentative D call TRBD1 (6 bases). The CDR3 sequence is CASFRQAPFNEKLFF. DNA of the CDR3: TGTGCCAGCTTCCGACAGGCCCCATTTAATGAAAAACTGTTTTTT.